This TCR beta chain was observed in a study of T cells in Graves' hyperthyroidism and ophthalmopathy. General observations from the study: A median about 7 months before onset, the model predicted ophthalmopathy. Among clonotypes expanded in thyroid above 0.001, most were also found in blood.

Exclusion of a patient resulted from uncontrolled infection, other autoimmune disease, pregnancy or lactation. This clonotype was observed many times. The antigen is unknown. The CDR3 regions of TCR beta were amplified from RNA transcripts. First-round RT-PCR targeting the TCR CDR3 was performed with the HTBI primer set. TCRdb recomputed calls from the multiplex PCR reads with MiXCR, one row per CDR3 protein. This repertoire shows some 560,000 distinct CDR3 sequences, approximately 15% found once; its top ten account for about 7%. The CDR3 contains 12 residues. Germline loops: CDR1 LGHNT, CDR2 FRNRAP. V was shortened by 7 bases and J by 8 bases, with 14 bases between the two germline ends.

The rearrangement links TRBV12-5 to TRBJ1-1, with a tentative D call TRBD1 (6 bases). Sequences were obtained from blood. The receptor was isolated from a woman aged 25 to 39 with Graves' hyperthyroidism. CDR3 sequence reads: CASAPGGTEAFF. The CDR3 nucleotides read TGTGCTAGTGCCCCGGGTGGGACAGAAGCTTTCTTT.